This T cell receptor (beta chain) was profiled in a study of shared clonotypes between healthy human individuals. CDR3 length equals 12 residues. In germline, CDR1 is MDHEN, CDR2 SYDVKM. V lost 1 base and J 6 bases, leaving 3 bases between the germline ends. A remark on this clone: Additional DNA sequences in this sample encode the identical CDR3.

The assay was immunoSEQ multiplex PCR, and TCRdb's table has in-frame clones only and misses some. The sample lists more than 2 million clones, 90% to 95% seen once, with 0.1% to 0.15% in the top ten. The receptor's source is a young man in good health. Sequenced input: naive CD4+ T cells sorted from blood. Noted subset: CD45RA+ positively selected. The chain carries TRBV28 and TRBJ1-4; D remains unclear. The CDR3 DNA reads TGTGCCAGCAGTTTATTGGATGAAAAACTGTTTTTT. It is translated as CASSLLDEKLFF.